The TCR beta chain described here comes from a study of T-cell memory formation after mild COVID-19. Constant-segment-primed 5'RACE gave TCR alpha and TCR beta cDNA libraries with sample barcodes and UMIs. From the 5' RACE reads, TCRdb called clonotypes with MiXCR, one entry per CDR3 protein. The repertoire holds fewer than 250,000 distinct CDR3 sequences, with roughly a tenth as singletons. CDR3 length equals 14 residues. Germline V CDR1 and CDR2: MNHEY, SMNVEV (reference sequence). V shed 6 bases and J 5 bases; nucleotides not matched to a gene: 6. Study-level findings and limits: Later expanders leaned toward CD4+, whereas clones contracting from day 15 to 85 were balanced CD4/CD8. Clones that contracted clustered mainly in CM and EM if CD4+ and in EMRA if CD8+.

This clonotype has more than one count but fewer than ten. Its target is unknown. Sequenced sample: PBMCs or a T cell subset sorted from them (not recorded which). This chain uses TRBV27 with TRBJ1-4; 7 bases map to TRBD1. The sequence was collected from a man between 18 and 29 years old who had mild COVID-19 (a few samples of this study predate the infection). Cell type and time point are not known. CDR3 sequence (DNA): TGTGCCAGCAGACTACAGGGGACGAATGAAAAACTGTTTTTT. It translates to CASRLQGTNEKLFF.